Listed below are T cell receptor beta chains from one sample, sequenced in a study of T cells after yellow fever vaccination. TCRdb used MiXCR to reprocess the 5' RACE reads, holding one entry per CDR3 protein. The sample holds 110,000 or so distinct CDR3 sequences, 6.5% to 9% seen once. Sample: CD4+ T cells sorted from PBMCs, taken about 49 days after the first yellow fever vaccination. These receptors came from a man younger than 35 who received the YFV17D yellow fever vaccine. Both conserved end residues are part of each CDR3. Each record gives: D gene, V gene, clone size, J gene, CDR3 protein, CDR3 DNA. A D gene is named only where the DNA matches it firmly. Size values are once, few and many counts, or a class for expanded clones, and some rows have none.

d_gene: TRBD2
v_gene: TRBV4-3
abundance: many
j_gene: TRBJ2-1
CDR3aa: CASSQGGDGDEQFF
CDR3nt: TGCGCCAGCAGCCAGGGGGGGGACGGAGATGAGCAGTTCTTC

d_gene: NA
v_gene: TRBV5-1
abundance: many
j_gene: TRBJ2-7
CDR3aa: CASSLVTATYEQYF
CDR3nt: TGCGCCAGCAGCTTGGTGACCGCTACCTACGAGCAGTACTTC

d_gene: NA
v_gene: TRBV20-1
abundance: many
j_gene: TRBJ1-6
CDR3aa: CSASTRYSPLHF
CDR3nt: TGCAGTGCTAGCACCAGGTATTCACCCCTCCACTTT

d_gene: NA
v_gene: TRBV5-1
abundance: many
j_gene: TRBJ2-2
CDR3aa: CASHTGNTGELFF
CDR3nt: TGCGCCAGCCATACGGGCAACACCGGGGAGCTGTTTTTT

d_gene: NA
v_gene: TRBV7-9
abundance: NA
j_gene: TRBJ1-1
CDR3aa: CASSLVGHNTEAFF
CDR3nt: TGTGCCAGCAGCTTAGTGGGACATAACACTGAAGCTTTCTTT

d_gene: TRBD2
v_gene: TRBV4-2
abundance: few
j_gene: TRBJ2-3
CDR3aa: CASSPREVAGGTDTQYF
CDR3nt: TGTGCCAGCAGTCCACGGGAGGTAGCGGGGGGCACAGATACGCAGTATTTT

d_gene: NA
v_gene: TRBV12-3/TRBV12-4
abundance: many
j_gene: TRBJ2-3
CDR3aa: CATKGGPWDTQYF
CDR3nt: TGTGCCACCAAGGGGGGCCCTTGGGATACGCAGTATTTT

d_gene: NA
v_gene: TRBV15
abundance: many
j_gene: TRBJ2-3
CDR3aa: CATSGGKRDTQYF
CDR3nt: TGTGCCACCAGCGGGGGCAAAAGAGATACGCAGTATTTT

d_gene: TRBD2
v_gene: TRBV5-1
abundance: NA
j_gene: TRBJ2-5
CDR3aa: CASQQTSGDQETQYF
CDR3nt: TGCGCCTCACAGCAGACTAGCGGTGACCAAGAGACCCAGTACTTC

d_gene: NA
v_gene: TRBV5-1
abundance: many
j_gene: TRBJ1-4
CDR3aa: CASSPGGGTNEKLFF
CDR3nt: TGCGCCAGCAGCCCGGGAGGGGGAACTAATGAAAAACTGTTTTTT

d_gene: NA
v_gene: TRBV7-9
abundance: many
j_gene: TRBJ2-3
CDR3aa: CASSWGDTQYF
CDR3nt: TGTGCCAGCAGCTGGGGGGATACGCAGTATTTT

d_gene: NA
v_gene: TRBV7-9
abundance: many
j_gene: TRBJ1-1
CDR3aa: CASSIGGYTEAFF
CDR3nt: TGTGCCAGCAGCATAGGAGGGTACACTGAAGCTTTCTTT

d_gene: TRBD2
v_gene: TRBV29-1
abundance: many
j_gene: TRBJ2-1
CDR3aa: CSVGGLGQSSYNEQFF
CDR3nt: TGCAGCGTTGGGGGACTAGGTCAGAGCTCCTACAATGAGCAGTTCTTC

d_gene: TRBD2
v_gene: TRBV5-1
abundance: many
j_gene: TRBJ2-3
CDR3aa: CASSLLAGVTDTQYF
CDR3nt: TGCGCCAGCAGCTTACTAGCGGGGGTCACAGATACGCAGTATTTT

d_gene: TRBD1
v_gene: TRBV7-9
abundance: many
j_gene: TRBJ1-1
CDR3aa: CASSLPGGGLTEAFF
CDR3nt: TGTGCCAGCAGCTTACCTGGAGGGGGCCTCACTGAAGCTTTCTTT

d_gene: NA
v_gene: TRBV28
abundance: few
j_gene: TRBJ2-1
CDR3aa: CASSLTNGGTYNEQFF
CDR3nt: TGTGCCAGCAGTCTAACTAACGGGGGAACCTACAATGAGCAGTTCTTC

d_gene: NA
v_gene: TRBV7-2
abundance: many
j_gene: TRBJ2-4
CDR3aa: CASSREGGQPGHIQYF
CDR3nt: TGTGCCAGCAGCCGCGAAGGAGGCCAGCCCGGGCACATTCAGTACTTC

d_gene: NA
v_gene: TRBV7-2
abundance: NA
j_gene: TRBJ2-2
CDR3aa: CSSSLGLGPKNSGELFF
CDR3nt: TGTTCCAGCAGCTTAGGCCTGGGGCCTAAGAACAGCGGGGAGCTGTTTTTT

d_gene: TRBD1
v_gene: TRBV6-2/TRBV6-3
abundance: many
j_gene: TRBJ2-7
CDR3aa: CASSSLLRGRKTYEQYF
CDR3nt: TGTGCCAGCAGTTCCTTACTCAGGGGGCGAAAAACCTACGAGCAGTACTTC

d_gene: NA
v_gene: TRBV7-2
abundance: many
j_gene: TRBJ1-2
CDR3aa: CASSSGPSYGYTF
CDR3nt: TGTGCCAGCAGCTCCGGTCCCAGCTATGGCTACACCTTC

d_gene: TRBD1
v_gene: TRBV5-6
abundance: many
j_gene: TRBJ2-4
CDR3aa: CASSQKTGGQNIQYF
CDR3nt: TGTGCCAGCAGCCAAAAGACAGGGGGCCAAAACATTCAGTACTTC

d_gene: NA
v_gene: TRBV2
abundance: many
j_gene: TRBJ1-4
CDR3aa: CASSLLTYAVFF
CDR3nt: TGTGCCAGCAGCCTTTTAACCTACGCAGTGTTTTTT

d_gene: NA
v_gene: TRBV5-1
abundance: NA
j_gene: TRBJ1-2
CDR3aa: CASSLTAGQANYGYTF
CDR3nt: TGCGCCAGCAGCTTGACGGCAGGCCAAGCTAACTATGGCTACACCTTC

d_gene: TRBD1
v_gene: TRBV18
abundance: many
j_gene: TRBJ2-1
CDR3aa: CASSPLGQGTNEQFF
CDR3nt: TGTGCCAGCTCACCTCTAGGACAGGGGACCAATGAGCAGTTCTTC

d_gene: NA
v_gene: TRBV10-2
abundance: NA
j_gene: TRBJ1-5
CDR3aa: CASSGQTRNQPQHF
CDR3nt: TGCGCCAGCAGCGGGCAGACCAGGAATCAGCCCCAGCATTTT

d_gene: NA
v_gene: TRBV5-6
abundance: many
j_gene: TRBJ2-2
CDR3aa: CASSLIQASGELFF
CDR3nt: TGTGCCAGCAGCCTAATACAGGCTTCCGGGGAGCTGTTTTTT

d_gene: NA
v_gene: TRBV7-2
abundance: many
j_gene: TRBJ2-3
CDR3aa: CASSSSGTQSWDTQYF
CDR3nt: TGTGCCAGCAGCTCCTCCGGGACTCAGAGTTGGGATACGCAGTATTTT

d_gene: NA
v_gene: TRBV4-3
abundance: NA
j_gene: TRBJ1-1
CDR3aa: CASSQVKGELNTEAFF
CDR3nt: TGCGCCAGCAGCCAGGTAAAAGGAGAATTGAACACTGAAGCTTTCTTT

d_gene: NA
v_gene: TRBV20-1
abundance: few
j_gene: TRBJ1-2
CDR3aa: CSARSGAGYGYTF
CDR3nt: TGCAGTGCTAGGTCAGGGGCTGGCTATGGCTACACCTTC

d_gene: TRBD1
v_gene: TRBV6-5
abundance: many
j_gene: TRBJ2-1
CDR3aa: CASSYNAGGLNNEQFF
CDR3nt: TGTGCCAGCAGTTACAATGCAGGGGGCCTGAACAATGAGCAGTTCTTC

d_gene: NA
v_gene: TRBV12-3/TRBV12-4
abundance: many
j_gene: TRBJ2-7
CDR3aa: CATWDGSYEQYF
CDR3nt: TGTGCCACTTGGGACGGTTCCTACGAGCAGTACTTC

d_gene: NA
v_gene: TRBV12-3/TRBV12-4
abundance: many
j_gene: TRBJ1-2
CDR3aa: CASSRQIPYGYTF
CDR3nt: TGTGCCAGCAGTAGACAGATTCCCTATGGCTACACCTTC

d_gene: NA
v_gene: TRBV5-6
abundance: many
j_gene: TRBJ1-1
CDR3aa: CASSGPKLNTEAFF
CDR3nt: TGTGCCAGCAGCGGCCCAAAATTGAACACTGAAGCTTTCTTT

d_gene: NA
v_gene: TRBV20-1
abundance: NA
j_gene: TRBJ2-5
CDR3aa: CSARKYQETQYF
CDR3nt: TGCAGTGCTAGAAAGTACCAAGAGACCCAGTACTTC

d_gene: NA
v_gene: TRBV18
abundance: NA
j_gene: TRBJ1-5
CDR3aa: CASSPRRYSNQPQHF
CDR3nt: TGTGCCAGCTCACCACGCAGATATAGCAATCAGCCCCAGCATTTT

d_gene: NA
v_gene: TRBV5-1
abundance: many
j_gene: TRBJ2-3
CDR3aa: CASSPAGVRADTQYF
CDR3nt: TGCGCCAGCAGCCCGGCCGGGGTTCGAGCAGATACGCAGTATTTT

d_gene: NA
v_gene: TRBV5-1
abundance: few
j_gene: TRBJ1-1
CDR3aa: CASSLGGQFVGTEAFF
CDR3nt: TGCGCCAGCAGCTTGGGAGGACAGTTTGTAGGCACTGAAGCTTTCTTT

d_gene: NA
v_gene: TRBV11-1
abundance: many
j_gene: TRBJ2-1
CDR3aa: CATPRERPGHYSSYNEQFF
CDR3nt: TGTGCCACCCCCAGGGAGAGACCGGGACACTATAGCTCCTACAATGAGCAGTTCTTC

d_gene: NA
v_gene: TRBV4-3
abundance: many
j_gene: TRBJ2-6
CDR3aa: CASSQEMGLGANVLTF
CDR3nt: TGCGCCAGCAGCCAAGAGATGGGCTTGGGGGCCAACGTCCTGACTTTC

d_gene: NA
v_gene: TRBV7-9
abundance: few
j_gene: TRBJ1-4
CDR3aa: CASSTNGATNEKLFF
CDR3nt: TGTGCCAGCAGCACCAATGGAGCAACTAATGAAAAACTGTTTTTT

d_gene: NA
v_gene: TRBV3-1
abundance: many
j_gene: TRBJ1-2
CDR3aa: CASSRESYGYTF
CDR3nt: TGTGCCAGCAGCCGAGAGTCCTATGGCTACACCTTC

d_gene: NA
v_gene: TRBV27
abundance: many
j_gene: TRBJ2-2
CDR3aa: CASSLEERTGELFF
CDR3nt: TGTGCCAGCAGTTTGGAGGAGAGAACCGGGGAGCTGTTTTTT

d_gene: TRBD1
v_gene: TRBV5-1
abundance: many
j_gene: TRBJ2-7
CDR3aa: CASSLDRGRREQYF
CDR3nt: TGCGCCAGCAGCTTGGACAGGGGGCGCCGAGAGCAGTACTTC